These 12 T cell receptor beta chains were all obtained from the same sample, sequenced in a study of T cells in Graves' hyperthyroidism and ophthalmopathy (dated by TCRdb to between 2018 and 2021). The library was prepared using multiplex PCR. Sequencing used an Illumina HiSeq 2000. The TCR beta CDR3 regions were amplified from RNA transcripts. The first round of RT-PCR for the TCR CDR3 was performed with the HTBI primer set and the Qiagen OneStep RT-PCR kit. The public reads were run again by TCRdb, first through fastp at Q25 and then through MiXCR, and only productive beta chains were kept. One record per CDR3 amino acid sequence lists the most common genes and DNA. The sample table holds some 340,000 distinct CDR3 sequences, of which 12% to 15% were seen once. The ten largest make up 34% of the sample. The sequenced sample was blood. These receptor sequences come from a woman aged 40 to 50 with Graves' ophthalmopathy.

This clonotype was recorded many times. CDR3 nucleotides: TGTGCCAGCAGTTTAGGGGGAAACAGGGGCAGAGATGGCTACACCTTC. This gives the protein CASSLGGNRGRDGYTF. This chain uses TRBV28 with TRBJ1-2; 7 bases map to TRBD1. The germline gives CDR1 MDHEN, CDR2 SYDVKM. This CDR3 is built from 16 residues. Trimming at V came to 2 bases and at J to 6 bases, leaving 12 bases not matched to a gene.

The rearrangement links TRBV3-1 to TRBJ2-5; the D is unclear. The germline gives CDR1 LGHDT, CDR2 YNNKEL (reference sequence). V was cut by 3 bases and J by 5 bases, with 7 bases left in between. The CDR3 runs to 12 residues. CDR3 in DNA: TGTGCCAGCAGCCACCGACCTGAGACCCAGTACTTC. Amino acids: CASSHRPETQYF.

This clonotype was picked up many times. The CDR3 bases are TGTGCCAGCAGCTTGGGGACAGGGATCCCCCACTATGGCTACACCTTC. Its translation is CASSLGTGIPHYGYTF. The rearrangement joins TRBV5-5 to TRBJ1-2; 8 bases fit TRBD1. The CDR3 is made up of 16 amino acids. The V gene's germline CDR1 is SGHKS and CDR2 YYEKEE (reference sequence). The V segment lost 0 bases and the J segment 3 bases; nucleotides outside the gene matches: 7.

This sequence joins TRBV6-1 and TRBJ2-5; D may be TRBD2 (5 bases). Germline CDR1 is MNHNS and CDR2 is SASEGT. This CDR3 region has 13 residues. The ends were cut back, 4 bases at V and 5 bases at J, with 11 bases in the middle. The CDR3 sequence is CASSVGLPETQYF. In nucleotides, the CDR3 is TGTGCCAGCAGTGTTGGACTCCCGGAGACCCAGTACTTC.

This clonotype was counted at least ten times. V and J are TRBV30 and TRBJ2-7; no clear D gene. Germline V lookup: CDR1 GTSNPN, CDR2 SVGIG (reference sequence). The CDR3 runs 11 residues. V was shortened by 0 bases and J by 7 bases, with 7 bases between the two germline ends. This CDR3 reads CAWSVVFEQYF. CDR3 in DNA: TGTGCCTGGAGTGTGGTCTTTGAGCAGTACTTC.

J is TRBJ2-7 and V is TRBV27; 9 bases fit TRBD2. The CDR3 sequence is 15 residues long. Germline assignment: CDR1 MNHEY and CDR2 SMNVEV (reference sequence). J gave up 0 bases and V 6 bases, and 6 bases lay outside the gene matches. In DNA, the CDR3 is TGTGCCAGCAGCTCCCCAGCGGGAGGCTCCTACGAGCAGTACTTC. It yields the protein CASSSPAGGSYEQYF.

This clonotype has ten or more counts. This chain connects TRBV18 to TRBJ1-1; D remains unclear. Looked up from germline, CDR1 is KGHSH and CDR2 is LQKENI. This CDR3 contains 15 residues. Between the trimmed V and J ends, which lost 3 bases and 0 bases, there was a span of 11 bases. In nucleotides, the CDR3 is TGTGCCAGCTCACCTCACCCGTGGCTGAACACTGAAGCTTTCTTT. It specifies CASSPHPWLNTEAFF.

This clonotype was counted ten times or more. CDR3 amino acids: CASSLGVQETQYF. Here the CDR3 DNA reads TGTGCCAGCAGCTTAGGGGTACAAGAGACCCAGTACTTC. The genes are TRBV11-2 and TRBJ2-5, with D hard to call. Germline-derived CDR1 and CDR2 are SGHAT and FQNNGV. This CDR3 is 13 amino acids long. V was trimmed by 1 base and J by 2 bases, leaving 5 bases between them. Supplemented by reference TRBV11-2 and TRBJ2-5, the full variable domain reads EAGVAQSPRYKIIEKRQSVAFWCNPISGHATLYWYQQILGQGPKLLIQFQNNGVVDDSQLPKDRFSAERLKGVDSTLKIQPAKLEDSAVYLCASSLGVQETQYFGPGTRLLVL.

This clonotype has a handful of counts. The chain employs TRBV6-1 and TRBJ2-1, with D perhaps matching TRBD2 (6 bases). Trimming cost V 5 bases and J 6 bases, with 14 bases left between them. Germline V gene data show CDR1 as MNHNS and CDR2 as SASEGT. The CDR3 is made up of 14 amino acids. CDR3 sequence reads: CASSYGGFANEQFF. The CDR3 coding sequence is TGTGCCAGCAGTTACGGGGGATTTGCCAATGAGCAGTTCTTC.

This clonotype was observed at least ten times. This chain links TRBV4-2 with TRBJ1-2; D remains ambiguous. This CDR3 is 12 amino acids long. Germline V gene lookup returns CDR1 LGHNA and CDR2 YNFKEQ. The V end lost 8 bases, the J end lost 0 bases, and 7 bases lay between the germline ends. CDR3: CASSQSNYGYTF. The CDR3 DNA follows: TGTGCCAGCTCCCAGTCTAACTATGGCTACACCTTC.

J is TRBJ2-3 and V is TRBV3-1; unclear D gene. V lost 1 base and J 6 bases, leaving 14 bases between the germline ends. This CDR3 contains 15 residues. Germline V gene data show CDR1 as LGHDT and CDR2 as YNNKEL (reference sequence). The CDR3 loop reads CASSQASPGADTQYF. CDR3 DNA: TGTGCCAGCAGCCAAGCCTCCCCGGGCGCGGATACGCAGTATTTT.

This clonotype was detected only a few times. The J gene is TRBJ2-5, the V gene TRBV5-1; D possibly corresponds to TRBD1 (6 bases). Germline loops: CDR1 SGHRS, CDR2 YFSETQ. V was pared by 5 bases and J by 2 bases, with 10 bases between. The CDR3 sequence is 13 residues long. Written as DNA, the CDR3 is TGCGCCAGCAGTTTCCAGGGGCAAGAGACCCAGTACTTC. As protein: CASSFQGQETQYF.